This T cell receptor (beta chain) was recorded in a study of T cells in Graves' hyperthyroidism and ophthalmopathy. Only a few counts were recorded for this clonotype. The junction shows a germline mismatch at one end, possibly a read error. The length of the CDR3 is 15 residues. Germline CDR1 SGHRS, CDR2 YFSETQ. The TCR beta CDR3 regions underwent amplification using RNA transcripts as the source. The HTBI primer set served for first-round RT-PCR of the TCR CDR3. From the multiplex PCR reads, TCRdb called clonotypes with MiXCR, one entry per CDR3 protein. Among 700,000 to 850,000 distinct CDR3 sequences, 35% were seen once, and the ten largest hold more than 25%.

This sequence joins TRBV5-1 and TRBJ1-1, with D maybe TRBD1 (5 bases). This receptor was taken from a woman in her forties with Graves' hyperthyroidism. Sequenced input: blood. The CDR3, as DNA: TGTGCCAGCAGCTTACCGACGGGGGTGAACACTGAAGCTTTCTTT. It specifies CASSLPTGVNTEAFF.